This T cell receptor beta chain was captured in a study of blood T cells in healthy people across ages. On this clonotype: Its matching antigen is unknown.

The CDR3 is made up of 13 amino acids. In germline, CDR1 is KGHSH, CDR2 LQKENI. The V and J ends lost 1 base and 2 bases respectively, with 4 bases between them. The people who gave samples were healthy Caucasians from Russia, aged about 6 to 100. A minimum of 6 micrograms of total RNA was extracted per sample. General observations from the study: Roughly linear declines in TCR beta diversity per million T cells occurred with age.

The authors ran a second PCR of 7 to 11 cycles using a sample-barcoded 5' primer and a J-beta primer mix. Each of the cDNA molecules was tagged by a template-switch adaptor with 12 random nucleotides. TCRdb passed the 5' RACE reads through MiXCR, listing each CDR3 protein once. The data hold about 1.4 million distinct CDR3 sequences, with 59% observed a single time. The chain is built from TRBV18 and TRBJ2-3; D remains ambiguous. The sequenced sample consisted of blood. The receptor's source is a man younger than 35 in good health. The CDR3, as DNA: TGTGCCAGCTCACCACTCGCCACAGATACGCAGTATTTT. Translating gives CASSPLATDTQYF. The full variable domain, completed using reference TRBV18 and TRBJ2-3, is NAGVMQNPRHLVRRRGQEARLRCSPMKGHSHVYWYRQLPEEGLKFMVYLQKENIIDESGMPKERFSAEFPKEGPSILRIQQVVRGDSAAYFCASSPLATDTQYFGPGTRLTVL.